A selection of T cell receptor beta chains follows, all from one sample in a study of shared clonotypes between healthy human individuals. Produced via immunoSEQ multiplex PCR; TCRdb's table is partial and in-frame only. The sample shows roughly 1,000,000 clones, 75% to 85% of them seen only once. The material sequenced was memory CD4+ T cells from PBMCs. The receptors stem from a man aged 18 to 29 in good health. Some clones in this sample may be carry-over from other donors' samples. Each CDR3 is given with its conserved first and last residue. A D gene is named only where the DNA matches it firmly. The listing skips clone size in some rows; elsewhere it reads once, few, many or a size class.

clone size	CDR3 length	D gene	J gene	V gene	CDR3 protein	CDR3 DNA
once	14	TRBD1	TRBJ1-1	TRBV29-1	CSARYQGANTEAFF	TGCAGCGCTCGATATCAGGGGGCCAACACTGAAGCTTTCTTT
NA	13	NA	TRBJ2-5	TRBV7-3	CASSLVGQETQYF	TGTGCCAGCAGCTTAGTCGGGCAAGAGACCCAGTACTTC
NA	14	NA	TRBJ1-5	TRBV18	CASSTGYGDQPQHF	TGTGCCAGCTCAACAGGGTATGGGGATCAGCCCCAGCATTTT
NA	18	NA	TRBJ2-1	TRBV4-2	CASSQSRGGTWLVDEQFF	TGTGCCAGCAGCCAATCCAGGGGCGGAACATGGCTAGTCGATGAGCAGTTCTTC
NA	13	NA	TRBJ1-4	TRBV18	CASSSGRDEKLFF	TGTGCCAGCTCATCCGGGCGGGATGAAAAACTGTTTTTT
few	15	TRBD2	TRBJ2-5	TRBV25-1	CASSEWAGDQETQYF	TGTGCCAGCAGTGAATGGGCGGGGGATCAAGAGACCCAGTACTTC
NA	11	NA	TRBJ2-3	TRBV30	CAWTGVDVQYF	TGTGCCTGGACAGGTGTGGACGTGCAGTATTTT
NA	14	TRBD1	TRBJ2-7	TRBV7-7	CASSVGQGAEEQYF	TGTGCCAGCAGCGTCGGACAGGGGGCGGAAGAGCAGTACTTC
NA	17	TRBD2	TRBJ2-3	TRBV28	CASSAPGLAGGPDTQYF	TGTGCCAGCAGTGCCCCGGGACTAGCGGGAGGTCCAGATACGCAGTATTTT
NA	14	TRBD1	TRBJ2-7	TRBV27	CASRKRTGDYEQYF	TGTGCCAGCAGGAAGCGGACAGGAGACTACGAGCAGTACTTC
NA	17	TRBD2	TRBJ2-5	TRBV7-2	CASSLGVSGRAGETQYF	TGTGCCAGCAGCTTAGGAGTAAGCGGGAGGGCCGGGGAGACCCAGTACTTC
few	15	NA	TRBJ2-3	TRBV28	CASVKPRPGTDTQYF	TGTGCCAGCGTCAAACCCCGCCCGGGCACAGATACGCAGTATTTT
NA	13	NA	TRBJ1-5	TRBV11-2	CASRGPPNQPQHF	TGTGCCAGCAGGGGACCGCCCAATCAGCCCCAGCATTTT
NA	14	NA	TRBJ2-7	TRBV19	CASSRPGADYEQYF	TGTGCCAGTAGTCGTCCGGGGGCGGATTACGAGCAGTACTTC
NA	14	NA	TRBJ2-1	TRBV5-1	CASSLGAAYNEQFF	TGCGCCAGCAGCCTAGGGGCCGCCTACAATGAGCAGTTCTTC
NA	18	NA	TRBJ1-4	TRBV4-1	CASSQATRGGSGNEKLFF	TGCGCCAGCAGCCAGGCGACTAGGGGGGGGTCGGGTAATGAAAAACTGTTTTTT
NA	14	NA	TRBJ2-5	TRBV5-4	CASSLALNGETQYF	TGTGCCAGCAGCTTGGCACTGAATGGGGAGACCCAGTACTTC
NA	15	NA	TRBJ2-3	TRBV5-4	CASSFRGIPTDTQYF	TGTGCCAGCAGCTTTAGGGGTATTCCCACAGATACGCAGTATTTT
NA	12	NA	TRBJ1-1	TRBV11-2	CASRPPNTEAFF	TGTGCCAGCAGGCCACCGAACACTGAAGCTTTCTTT
NA	14	TRBD1	TRBJ1-2	TRBV28	CASSGDRPNYGYTF	TGTGCCAGCAGTGGGGACAGACCCAACTATGGCTACACCTTC
NA	15	NA	TRBJ2-5	TRBV6-1	CASSGSHQFQETQYF	TGTGCCAGCAGTGGTTCACACCAATTCCAAGAGACCCAGTACTTC
few	15	TRBD2	TRBJ2-1	TRBV7-2	CASSFSGVDYNEQFF	TGTGCCAGCAGCTTTAGCGGGGTTGACTACAATGAGCAGTTCTTC
NA	12	TRBD2	TRBJ2-5	TRBV15	CAVRLAGETQYF	TGTGCCGTAAGACTAGCGGGAGAGACCCAGTACTTC
NA	12	NA	TRBJ1-3	TRBV28	CATTLGPATIYF	TGTGCCACCACCTTGGGGCCCGCCACCATATATTTT
few	14	NA	TRBJ1-1	TRBV5-1	CASSLEAQGTEAFF	TGCGCCAGCAGCTTGGAGGCGCAAGGCACTGAAGCTTTCTTT
NA	17	NA	TRBJ2-1	TRBV7-8	CASSSSSGAPSYNEQFF	TGTGCCAGCAGCTCGTCATCGGGAGCCCCCTCCTACAATGAGCAGTTCTTC
NA	14	TRBD2	TRBJ2-1	TRBV6-1	CASRRTSGRNEQFF	TGTGCCAGCAGAAGGACTAGCGGACGTAATGAGCAGTTCTTC
NA	14	NA	TRBJ1-2	TRBV4-2	CASRRRRGDYGYTF	TGTGCCAGCAGGAGGCGGCGGGGTGACTATGGCTACACCTTC
NA	11	NA	TRBJ2-4	TRBV20-1	CSARAVDIQYF	TGCAGTGCTAGGGCCGTAGACATTCAGTACTTC
NA	16	TRBD2	TRBJ2-5	TRBV7-2	CASSLDPLAGVETQYF	TGTGCCAGCAGCCTTGACCCACTAGCGGGAGTTGAGACCCAGTACTTC
once	17	NA	TRBJ2-6	TRBV7-2	CASSIQVWSSGANVLTF	TGTGCCAGCAGCATACAAGTATGGAGCTCTGGGGCCAACGTCCTGACTTTC
once	14	NA	TRBJ1-5	TRBV29-1	CSVVYGDGNQPQHF	TGCAGCGTTGTGTATGGGGACGGCAATCAGCCCCAGCATTTT
NA	13	NA	TRBJ1-5	TRBV19	CASKRGGDQPQHF	TGTGCCAGTAAACGGGGGGGGGATCAGCCCCAGCATTTT
once	15	NA	TRBJ2-5	TRBV5-1	CASSLRAGSGETQYF	TGCGCCAGCAGCTTGAGGGCAGGGTCCGGGGAGACCCAGTACTTC
NA	15	TRBD1	TRBJ1-4	TRBV5-1	CASSYLGTGVEKLFF	TGCGCCAGCAGCTATCTCGGGACAGGGGTAGAAAAACTGTTTTTT